This passage covers 11 T cell receptor beta chains from one sample sequenced in a study of T cells in Graves' hyperthyroidism and ophthalmopathy. RNA transcripts served as the template for amplifying TCR beta CDR3 regions. Primed by the HTBI set, a first-round RT-PCR was run on the TCR CDR3. TCRdb recomputed calls from the multiplex PCR reads with MiXCR, one row per CDR3 protein. The repertoire includes under 750,000 distinct CDR3 sequences, approximately 19% of them detected once, and about a sixth sits in the top ten. The sample taken for sequencing was blood. These receptors were collected from a woman in her fifties or sixties with Graves' hyperthyroidism that later progressed to Graves' ophthalmopathy.

The sample holds many counts of this clonotype. The rearrangement links TRBV5-1 to TRBJ2-2; 8 nucleotides agree with TRBD1. This CDR3 contains 15 residues. With V trimmed by 1 base and J by 3 bases, 2 bases remained unmatched. Germline CDR1 SGHRS, CDR2 YFSETQ. The CDR3: CASSLSQGDTGELFF. The CDR3 DNA reads TGCGCCAGCAGCTTGTCACAGGGGGACACCGGGGAGCTGTTTTTT.

The CDR3 nucleotides read TGTGCCAGTAGTTTGCGGGGTAGCACCCAAGAGACCCAGTACTTC. Translation gives CASSLRGSTQETQYF. J is TRBJ2-5 and V is TRBV19; D might be TRBD2 (6 bases). Germline V gene sequence: CDR1 LNHDA, CDR2 SQIVND (reference sequence). V was pared by 5 bases and J by 1 base, with 14 bases between. The length of the CDR3 is 15 residues.

The rearrangement links TRBV19 to TRBJ1-1, with D uncertain. This CDR3 comprises 15 residues. With 5 bases removed from V and 7 bases from J, the gap between germline ends came to 20 bases. In germline, CDR1 is LNHDA, CDR2 SQIVND (reference sequence). In DNA, the CDR3 is TGTGCCAGTAGTCAGGCGTCCGGTGGGTTAGATGAAGCTTTCTTT. As protein: CASSQASGGLDEAFF.

The CDR3 DNA reads as TGTGCCAGCAGCTTGCGGGACAGGCCCCCCTACGAGCAGTACTTC. Translating gives CASSLRDRPPYEQYF. This chain connects TRBV9 to TRBJ2-7, with 8 bases that match TRBD1. The germline gives CDR1 SGDLS, CDR2 YYNGEE. V lost 4 bases and J lost 2; bases outside the gene matches: 8. The CDR3 runs 15 residues.

There are many counts of this clonotype. The rearrangement links TRBV5-1 to TRBJ1-1; the D is unclear. The CDR3 consists of 15 residues. Germline assignment: CDR1 SGHRS and CDR2 YFSETQ. Trimming stripped 3 bases from V and 5 bases from J, with 17 bases between. In DNA form, the CDR3 reads TGCGCCAGCAGCTCCCAGACGTCAGCCCGGACTGAAGCTTTCTTT. Its translation is CASSSQTSARTEAFF.

The chain carries TRBV12-3 or TRBV12-4 and TRBJ2-7; D not resolved. Trimming left V 6 bases short and J 0 bases short, with 12 bases between. The CDR3 loop spans 14 amino acids. The DNA of the CDR3 is TGTGCCAGCAGCCTACGGGCCACCTCCTACGAGCAGTACTTC. Amino acids: CASSLRATSYEQYF.

This chain joins TRBV7-9 and TRBJ2-6; D is perhaps TRBD1 (5 bases). Germline V CDR1 and CDR2: SEHNR, FQNEAQ (reference sequence). Trimming took off 2 bases at V and 9 bases at J, with 14 bases between the two ends. This CDR3 has 15 residues. CDR3 region: CASSLRGGPRNVLTF. The CDR3 DNA reads TGTGCCAGCAGCTTAAGGGGTGGGCCCCGCAACGTCCTGACTTTC. Variable domain in full (rest from reference TRBV7-9 and TRBJ2-6): DTGVSQNPRHKITKRGQNVTFRCDPISEHNRLYWYRQTLGQGPEFLTYFQNEAQLEKSRLLSDRFSAERPKGSFSTLEIQRTEQGDSAMYLCASSLRGGPRNVLTFGAGSRLTVL.

This clonotype occurred many times. The junction does not match germline at one end; this may be a read error. The chain combines TRBV6-1 with TRBJ2-4, with D perhaps TRBD1 (5 bases). From germline, CDR1 is MNHNS and CDR2 SASEGT. The CDR3 extends over 14 amino acids. CDR3 coding DNA: TGCGCCAGCAGCTTAGGGGTAGCCAAAAACATTCAGTACTTC. Residues: CASSLGVAKNIQYF.

This clonotype was recorded many times. This chain uses TRBV6-1 with TRBJ1-2; TRBD1 is a possible D gene (5 bases). V lost 8 bases and J 8 bases, leaving 24 bases between the germline ends. The CDR3 covers 15 residues. Germline values: CDR1 MNHNS, CDR2 SASEGT. CDR3 nucleotide sequence: TGTGCCAGCCCGTTCACTGCTGGGACGAACGGAGGCTACACCTTC. Encoded protein: CASPFTAGTNGGYTF.

The sample holds many counts of this clonotype. The genes are TRBV3-1 and TRBJ1-4; no clear D. Trimming shortened V by 0 bases and J by 7 bases, and 12 bases separated the two germline ends. This CDR3 is 15 amino acids long. Germline lookup yields CDR1 LGHDT and CDR2 YNNKEL (reference sequence). CDR3 region: CASSQEVGWGEKLFF. In nucleotides, the CDR3 is TGTGCCAGCAGCCAAGAAGTAGGGTGGGGTGAAAAACTGTTTTTT.

This clonotype was seen more than once but under ten times. The chain couples TRBV5-1 to TRBJ2-1; TRBD1 might be the D (7 bases). Germline loops: CDR1 SGHRS, CDR2 YFSETQ. V was pared by 5 bases and J by 5 bases, with 11 bases between. This CDR3 contains 13 residues. CDR3 sequence: CASREGQNNEQFF. The CDR3 region has the DNA TGCGCCAGCAGGGAGGGACAGAACAATGAGCAGTTCTTC.